This passage covers 31 T cell receptor beta chains from one sample sequenced in a study of tumor-infiltrating lymphocytes in localized non-small cell lung cancer. TCRdb's copy holds only in-frame clones and misses some; the assay was immunoSEQ multiplex PCR. The sample has under 20,000 clones; more than 65% are singletons. Sequences were obtained from lung tumor tissue. These receptor sequences come from a human donor with non-small cell lung cancer.

The DNA of the CDR3 is TGTGCCTGGAGTGTAACTGGGGCCTCCTCTGGGGCCAACGTCCTGACTTTC. It encodes CAWSVTGASSGANVLTF. The rearrangement uses TRBV30 and TRBJ2-6, with D maybe TRBD1 (5 bases). Trimming pared 0 bases from V and 0 bases from J, leaving 12 bases between. CDR3 length: 17 residues. Germline V gene data show CDR1 as GTSNPN and CDR2 as SVGIG (reference sequence).

V gene TRBV9 combines with J gene TRBJ1-3; no clear D gene. Per the germline V gene, CDR1 is SGDLS and CDR2 is YYNGEE. The CDR3 extends over 14 amino acids. Trimming pared 4 bases from V and 8 bases from J, leaving 16 bases between. The CDR3: CASSPRREVYTIYF. The CDR3, as DNA: TGTGCCAGCAGCCCCCGCCGGGAAGTGTACACCATATATTTT. Supplemented by reference TRBV9 and TRBJ1-3, the full variable domain reads DSGVTQTPKHLITATGQRVTLRCSPRSGDLSVYWYQQSLDQGLQFLIQYYNGEERAKGNILERFSAQQFPDLHSELNLSSLELGDSALYFCASSPRREVYTIYFGEGSWLTVV.

The CDR3 DNA is TGCGCCAGCAGCTCCTTACTGGAACAACTCCGGTTCTTC. Its translation is CASSSLLEQLRFF. This rearrangement joins TRBV5-1 to TRBJ2-1; D is unclear. The CDR3 is 13 residues long. Germline V gene lookup returns CDR1 SGHRS and CDR2 YFSETQ. V dropped 3 bases and J dropped 15 bases, with 19 bases sitting between them.

This clone was seen a single time. The chain has TRBV19 and TRBJ1-2; TRBD1 is a possible D gene (6 bases). CDR1 is LNHDA and CDR2 is SQIVND in the germline V gene (reference sequence). Trimming removed 5 bases at V and 4 bases at J, with 20 bases between. The CDR3 has 16 amino acids. In DNA form, the CDR3 reads TGTGCCAGTAGTCCGCAGCGCGCAGGGGACGCCTATGGCTACACCTTC. This codes for CASSPQRAGDAYGYTF.

The J gene is TRBJ2-1, the V gene TRBV6-5, with D unclear. CDR1 and CDR2 from the germline V gene are MNHEY and SVGAGI. Trimming stripped 2 bases from V and 12 bases from J, with 8 bases between. The CDR3 runs to 11 residues. The CDR3 nucleotides are TGTGCCAGCAGTTACGATCAAAGGCAGTTCTTC. As protein: CASSYDQRQFF.

This chain connects TRBV18 to TRBJ1-3; D gene ambiguous. In germline, CDR1 is KGHSH, CDR2 LQKENI. This CDR3 is built from 16 residues. V gave up 3 bases and J gave up 0 bases, with 12 bases separating them. The CDR3 DNA sequence: TGTGCCAGCTCACCCTATGACGCCAGCTCTGGAAACACCATATATTTT. It translates to CASSPYDASSGNTIYF.

The V and J genes are TRBV19 and TRBJ1-5, with D perhaps TRBD1 (5 bases). The CDR3 has 16 residues. Trimming left V 11 bases short and J 2 bases short, with 22 bases between. Germline CDR1 and CDR2: LNHDA and SQIVND (reference sequence). The CDR3 DNA sequence: TGTGCCCTCCGGGCAGGGTTTATGTTCGGCAATCAGCCCCAGCATTTT. Protein: CALRAGFMFGNQPQHF.

The V and J genes are TRBV7-6 and TRBJ2-5, with 7 bases that match TRBD1. The DNA end favors TRBJ2-7, so the J call may be wrong. Germline V CDR1 and CDR2: SGHVS, FNYEAQ. This CDR3 has 17 residues. The CDR3 reads CASSPRQGLEVVGEQYF. For the CDR3, the DNA is TGTGCCAGCAGCCCCCGACAGGGTCTCGAGGTCGTCGGCGAGCAGTACTTC.

This clone was observed a few times. V usage is TRBV5-8 and J usage is TRBJ1-6; weak D call: TRBD1 (5 bases). The CDR3 length is 14 residues. Germline lookup yields CDR1 SGHTS and CDR2 YDEGEE. V dropped 5 bases and J dropped 4 bases, with 10 bases sitting between them. The CDR3 loop reads CASRGTAYNSPLHF. CDR3 sequence (DNA): TGTGCCAGCAGGGGGACTGCGTATAATTCACCCCTCCACTTT.

V usage is TRBV5-1 and J usage is TRBJ1-2; 7 bases align to TRBD1. Germline CDR1 SGHRS, CDR2 YFSETQ. CDR3 length equals 15 residues. Losses at the gene ends were 3 bases for V and 5 bases for J; bases not matched to a gene: 10. This CDR3 reads CASSSGQVEGYGYTF. Written as DNA, the CDR3 is TGCGCCAGCAGCTCAGGACAGGTGGAAGGGTATGGCTACACCTTC.

The rearrangement uses TRBV18 and TRBJ1-1, with unresolved D. Germline V gives CDR1 KGHSH, CDR2 LQKENI. The CDR3 length is 14 residues. Trimming took off 4 bases at V and 3 bases at J, with 12 bases between the two ends. CDR3 sequence reads: CASSLQAPHTEAFF. The CDR3 region has the DNA TGTGCCAGCTCACTGCAGGCCCCGCACACTGAAGCTTTCTTT.

This clone is categorized as medium-sized. The chain links TRBV7-2 to TRBJ1-1, with D possibly being TRBD1 (5 bases). The CDR3 is 12 amino acids. The germline V and J ends were trimmed by 1 base and 6 bases, with 6 bases remaining between them. The V gene's germline CDR1 is SGHTA and CDR2 FQGNSA. CDR3 nucleotide sequence: TGTGCCAGCAGCTTAGGGACACCTGAAGCTTTCTTT. Translation: CASSLGTPEAFF.

This clone was counted between two and nine times. The chain has TRBV19 and TRBJ1-4, with D perhaps matching TRBD1 (6 bases). The CDR3 loop spans 13 amino acids. V gave up 7 bases and J gave up 4 bases, with 10 bases separating them. Germline CDR1 reads LNHDA; CDR2 reads SQIVND (reference sequence). The CDR3 loop reads CASNDRFNEKLFF. Written as DNA, the CDR3 is TGTGCCAGTAACGACAGGTTTAATGAAAAACTGTTTTTT. Full variable domain (outside the CDR3, taken from reference TRBV19 and TRBJ1-4): DGGITQSPKYLFRKEGQNVTLSCEQNLNHDAMYWYRQDPGQGLRLIYYSQIVNDFQKGDIAEGYSVSREKKESFPLTVTSAQKNPTAFYLCASNDRFNEKLFFGSGTQLSVL.

This clone was recorded once. The CDR3 bases are TGTGCCAGCAGGGGGGTCGGCCAGCCGAACACTGAAGCTTTCTTT. It translates to CASRGVGQPNTEAFF. J is TRBJ1-1 and V is TRBV6-6; D is perhaps TRBD1 (5 bases). The CDR3 has 15 amino acids. Germline CDR1 MNHNY, CDR2 SVGAGI (reference sequence). V was pared by 6 bases and J by 1 base, with 15 bases between.

This clone has a single count. This chain connects TRBV10-3 to TRBJ2-2, with 11 bases identical to TRBD2. V shed 6 bases and J 2 bases; nucleotides not matched to a gene: 11. This CDR3 is built from 18 residues. CDR1 is ENHRY, CDR2 SYGVKD, per germline. CDR3 sequence: CAISTRTSGLLNTGELFF. CDR3 nucleotide sequence: TGTGCCATCAGCACTAGGACTAGCGGGCTTTTAAACACCGGGGAGCTGTTTTTT.

This clone came up a few times. The chain combines TRBV19 with TRBJ1-5, with 8 bases fitting TRBD1. Per the germline V gene, CDR1 is LNHDA and CDR2 is SQIVND (reference sequence). V dropped 7 bases and J dropped 5; count of bases not matched to a gene: 4. The CDR3 contains 13 residues. CDR3 nucleotide sequence: TGTGCCAGTACCCGACAGGGGTATCAGCCCCAGCATTTT. This sequence encodes CASTRQGYQPQHF.

CDR3 protein: CASSPGNGATEETQYF. DNA for the CDR3: TGTGCCAGCAGCCCGGGAAATGGAGCGACGGAAGAGACCCAGTACTTC. The genes are TRBV5-4 and TRBJ2-5; TRBD2 is a possible D gene (5 bases). Trimming cost V 4 bases and J 3 bases, with 19 bases left between them. This CDR3 contains 16 residues. Germline lookup yields CDR1 SGHNT and CDR2 YYREEE (reference sequence).

The rearrangement joins TRBV7-9 to TRBJ1-2, with D tentatively TRBD1 (5 bases). V was shortened by 5 bases and J by 4 bases, with 14 bases between the two germline ends. The CDR3 contains 14 residues. Looked up from germline, CDR1 is SEHNR and CDR2 is FQNEAQ (reference sequence). The CDR3 sequence is CASSHDGDLYGYTF. Here the CDR3 DNA reads TGTGCCAGCAGCCACGATGGGGACCTCTATGGCTACACCTTC.

The chain recombines TRBV6-5 with TRBJ1-5; maybe TRBD1 (5 bases). CDR3 length: 14 residues. V lost 2 bases and J 5 bases, leaving 10 bases between the germline ends. Germline assignment: CDR1 MNHEY and CDR2 SVGAGI. The CDR3 loop reads CASSYARDDQPQHF. CDR3 DNA sequence: TGTGCCAGCAGTTACGCCAGGGATGATCAGCCCCAGCATTTT.

This sequence joins TRBV27 and TRBJ2-6; D call uncertain. The V gene's germline CDR1 is MNHEY and CDR2 SMNVEV (reference sequence). The germline V and J ends were trimmed by 2 bases and 1 base, with 9 bases remaining between them. The CDR3 has 16 amino acids. CDR3 coding DNA: TGTGCCAGCAGTTTAAGCCCTTGGTCTGGGGCCAACGTCCTGACTTTC. This codes for CASSLSPWSGANVLTF. The full variable domain, with the rest looked up from reference TRBV27 and TRBJ2-6, is EAQVTQNPRYLITVTGKKLTVTCSQNMNHEYMSWYRQDPGLGLRQIYYSMNVEVTDKGDVPEGYKVSRKEKRNFPLILESPSPNQTSLYFCASSLSPWSGANVLTFGAGSRLTVL.

This chain links TRBV10-3 with TRBJ2-5; TRBD1 matches at 7 bases. CDR3 length: 13 amino acids. Germline V gene sequence: CDR1 ENHRY, CDR2 SYGVKD. Unmatched junction bases numbered 5, after V lost 5 bases and J lost 5 bases. The CDR3 nucleotides are TGTGCCATCAGTTCAGGGGGTATGGAGACCCAGTACTTC. It specifies CAISSGGMETQYF.

This chain connects TRBV30 to TRBJ2-7; 10 bases agree with TRBD1. This CDR3 spans 17 amino acids. Germline assignment: CDR1 GTSNPN and CDR2 SVGIG (reference sequence). Unmatched junction bases numbered 9, after V lost 1 base and J lost 0 bases. This chain's CDR3 is CAWSGGQGSWGSYEQYF. Here the CDR3 DNA reads TGTGCCTGGAGTGGGGGACAGGGGAGTTGGGGCTCCTACGAGCAGTACTTC.

The rearrangement uses TRBV6-6 and TRBJ2-5; 9 nucleotides align to TRBD1. The CDR3 sequence is 15 residues long. Germline CDR1 and CDR2: MNHNY and SVGAGI (reference sequence). V lost 4 bases to trimming and J lost 2 bases; unmatched junction nucleotides: 5. DNA for the CDR3: TGTGCCAGCAGTTCCTCCGGGACAGGGCAAGAGACCCAGTACTTC. It translates to CASSSSGTGQETQYF.

The rearrangement links TRBV4-3 to TRBJ2-6; perhaps TRBD2 as D (5 bases). CDR1 and CDR2 (germline): LGHNA, YSLEER. The CDR3 covers 16 residues. Trimming removed 0 bases from V and 0 bases from J, with 6 bases in between. As DNA, the CDR3 is TGCGCCAGCAGCCAAGATGCGGGCTCTGGGGCCAACGTCCTGACTTTC. It specifies CASSQDAGSGANVLTF.

The chain recombines TRBV14 with TRBJ1-2, with 10 bases lining up with TRBD1. The ends lost 4 bases at V and 5 bases at J; junction bases unmatched: 7. Germline assignment: CDR1 SGHDN and CDR2 FVKESK. This CDR3 comprises 15 residues. This CDR3 reads CASSPPGQGGYGYTF. The CDR3 nucleotides read TGTGCCAGCAGCCCACCCGGACAGGGGGGGTATGGCTACACCTTC. The whole variable domain, filled in from reference TRBV14 and TRBJ1-2, reads EAGVTQFPSHSVIEKGQTVTLRCDPISGHDNLYWYRRVMGKEIKFLLHFVKESKQDESGMPNNRFLAERTGGTYSTLKVQPAELEDSGVYFCASSPPGQGGYGYTFGSGTRLTVV.

The chain couples TRBV5-8 to TRBJ2-5; 7 nucleotides match TRBD1. CDR3 length: 15 amino acids. Trimming removed 3 bases from V and 2 bases from J; junction bases left unmatched: 7. Germline V gives CDR1 SGHTS, CDR2 YDEGEE. For the CDR3, the DNA is TGTGCCAGCAGCTGGGGACAGTCCCTTCAAGAGACCCAGTACTTC. Translation: CASSWGQSLQETQYF.

A note on this clone: This likely comes from a read error, as the CDR3 has no conserved phenylalanine or tryptophan at its end. The DNA is omitted, as the CDR3 cannot be located on it reliably, and the CDR3 follows TCRdb's listing. This chain links TRBV6-1 with TRBJ1-2. Germline CDR1 MNHNS, CDR2 SASEGT. Ends included, the CDR3 has 12 residues. CDR3 sequence reads: CASSGLERTPLV.

V and J are TRBV4-3 and TRBJ2-2, with a tentative D call TRBD1 (5 bases). The CDR3 loop spans 16 amino acids. The germline V gene has CDR1 LGHNA and CDR2 YSLEER. V was cut by 6 bases and J by 0 bases, with 14 bases left in between. The CDR3 coding sequence is TGCGCCAGCAGTTACAGGCGCGGTTCGAACACCGGGGAGCTGTTTTTT. Protein: CASSYRRGSNTGELFF.

Written as DNA, the CDR3 is TGTGCCAGCAGCTTCACTAGCGGGGGTGAGCAGTTCTTC. Its translation: CASSFTSGGEQFF. The chain carries TRBV7-2 and TRBJ2-1; TRBD2 agrees at 11 bases. This CDR3 has 13 amino acids. V was pared by 3 bases and J by 9 bases, with 1 base of the junction left unmatched. The germline gives CDR1 SGHTA, CDR2 FQGNSA.

This chain connects TRBV5-1 to TRBJ2-2; TRBD1 matches 9 bases. Germline V CDR1 and CDR2: SGHRS, YFSETQ. This CDR3 is built from 15 residues. With 3 bases clipped from V and 3 bases from J, the junction kept 3 bases outside the gene matches. CDR3 sequence (DNA): TGCGCCAGCAGCTCCGGGACAGGGTACACCGGGGAGCTGTTTTTT. Translated: CASSSGTGYTGELFF.

The chain carries TRBV30 and TRBJ2-7, with D possibly matching TRBD2 (6 bases). Germline V CDR1 and CDR2: GTSNPN, SVGIG (reference sequence). The V gene lost 4 bases and the J gene lost 3 bases, with 13 bases spanning the gap. The CDR3 totals 13 residues. The CDR3 protein is CAWTEAGFYEQYF. CDR3 DNA: TGTGCCTGGACCGAGGCGGGGTTCTACGAGCAGTACTTC.